Each of the 29 T cell receptor beta chains below was sequenced from the same sample in a study of blood T cell repertoires in COVID-19. Produced via immunoSEQ multiplex PCR; TCRdb's table is partial and in-frame only. The sample lists roughly 100,000 clones, roughly 81% occurring once. The specimen was peripheral blood. These receptors originate from a man aged 80 or over with COVID-19, enrolled during active disease.

V gene TRBV19 combines with J gene TRBJ1-5; TRBD1 is a possible D gene (5 bases). The CDR3 has 14 residues. Germline V gives CDR1 LNHDA, CDR2 SQIVND (reference sequence). V dropped 5 bases and J dropped 3 bases, with 11 bases sitting between them. The CDR3 DNA reads as TGTGCCAGTAGTCATACAGGTTACAATCAGCCCCAGCATTTT. It translates to CASSHTGYNQPQHF.

This chain links TRBV5-4 with TRBJ2-3, with 8 nucleotides matching TRBD2. CDR1 is SGHNT, CDR2 YYREEE, per germline (reference sequence). After removal of 4 bases from V and 2 bases from J, the junction contained 3 bases not matched to a gene. This CDR3 spans 14 amino acids. The CDR3 is CASSVGLATDTQYF. The DNA for the CDR3 is TGTGCCAGCAGCGTCGGACTAGCCACAGATACGCAGTATTTT.

The gene calls are TRBV30 and TRBJ1-2; tentative D call: TRBD1 (5 bases). The V and J ends lost 3 bases and 2 bases respectively, with 13 bases between them. This CDR3 is 14 amino acids long. Germline loops: CDR1 GTSNPN, CDR2 SVGIG (reference sequence). This CDR3 is CAWSPDSQNYGYTF. The CDR3 DNA follows: TGTGCCTGGAGCCCTGACAGCCAGAACTATGGCTACACCTTC.

The chain couples TRBV6-6 to TRBJ2-5, with D perhaps matching TRBD2 (6 bases). Trimming shortened V by 4 bases and J by 7 bases, and 16 bases separated the two germline ends. This CDR3 has 14 residues. In germline, CDR1 is MNHNY, CDR2 SVGAGI (reference sequence). Here the CDR3 reads CASSSAGWSGTQYF. As DNA, the CDR3 is TGTGCCAGCAGTTCTGCGGGGTGGTCGGGGACCCAGTACTTC.

The V gene is TRBV29-1, the J gene TRBJ2-2; D may be TRBD2 (6 bases). Germline V gene data show CDR1 as SQVTM and CDR2 as ANQGSEA. The CDR3 consists of 11 residues. Trimming stripped 4 bases from V and 6 bases from J, with 6 bases between. CDR3 DNA sequence: TGCAGCGTTGCGGGGGCCGGGGAGCTGTTTTTT. Residues: CSVAGAGELFF.

This chain uses TRBV12-5 with TRBJ2-3; D unresolved. The CDR3 loop spans 14 amino acids. Trimming left V 1 base short and J 3 bases short, with 8 bases between. The germline V gene has CDR1 LGHNT and CDR2 FRNRAP. The CDR3 DNA follows: TGTGCTAGTGGTTTGGGGGCCAGTACAGATACGCAGTATTTT. Amino acid sequence: CASGLGASTDTQYF.

This clone appeared a few times. The rearrangement uses TRBV5-1 and TRBJ2-2, with D possibly TRBD2 on 5 matching bases. The CDR3 is 14 amino acids. V lost 7 bases and J 1 base, leaving 11 bases between the germline ends. Germline lookup yields CDR1 SGHRS and CDR2 YFSETQ. This CDR3 reads CASQAGGNTGELFF. CDR3 in DNA: TGCGCCAGCCAGGCCGGAGGGAACACCGGGGAGCTGTTTTTT.

V usage is TRBV7-2 and J usage is TRBJ1-2, with 9 bases matching TRBD1. In germline, CDR1 is SGHTA, CDR2 FQGNSA. J lost 7 bases, V lost 1 base, and 4 bases had no gene match. The CDR3 has 14 residues. The DNA of the CDR3 is TGTGCCAGCAGCTTAGACGGGACAGGGTTTGGCTACACCTTC. It yields the protein CASSLDGTGFGYTF.

A few counts support this clone. V gene TRBV19 combines with J gene TRBJ1-3, with TRBD1 as a possible D gene (5 bases). The CDR3 consists of 16 residues. Germline loops: CDR1 LNHDA, CDR2 SQIVND (reference sequence). V lost 3 bases, J lost 0 bases, and 12 bases lay in between. The CDR3 coding sequence is TGTGCCAGTAGTATTCCGGGACTGGGCTCTGGAAACACCATATATTTT. This encodes CASSIPGLGSGNTIYF.

The chain couples TRBV5-1 to TRBJ1-4; 9 positions agree with TRBD1. With 0 bases clipped from V and 8 bases from J, the junction kept 5 bases outside the gene matches. CDR1 is SGHRS and CDR2 is YFSETQ in the germline V gene. The CDR3 runs to 15 residues. In nucleotides, the CDR3 is TGCGCCAGCAGCTTGGAAGGGACAGGGCTAGAAAAACTGTTTTTT. This gives the protein CASSLEGTGLEKLFF.

The DNA of the CDR3 is TGTGCCAGTAGTATAAACACACATCCAACTAATGAAAAACTGTTTTTT. Protein sequence: CASSINTHPTNEKLFF. This chain joins TRBV19 and TRBJ1-4, with unresolved D. Germline-derived CDR1 and CDR2 are LNHDA and SQIVND (reference sequence). The V gene lost 2 bases and the J gene lost 0 bases, with 10 bases spanning the gap. The CDR3 covers 16 residues.

The chain combines TRBV7-2 with TRBJ2-3, with 9 nucleotides matching TRBD2. This CDR3 region has 16 residues. Germline CDR1 is SGHTA and CDR2 is FQGNSA. Trimming took 3 bases from V and 2 from J; bases not matched to a gene: 6. CDR3 coding DNA: TGTGCCAGCAGCTTGAAGCGGGGGGCCTCCACAGATACGCAGTATTTT. It yields the protein CASSLKRGASTDTQYF.

The chain uses TRBV11-3 and TRBJ2-7; D is possibly TRBD2 (6 bases). V was pared by 5 bases and J by 4 bases, with 18 bases between. This CDR3 region has 15 residues. The germline gives CDR1 SGHNT, CDR2 YENEEA. The CDR3 here is CASSNPVAGGYEQYF. DNA for the CDR3: TGTGCCAGCAGCAACCCGGTTGCCGGGGGTTACGAGCAGTACTTC.

The CDR3 sequence: CAWSPGGTYTDTQYF. The CDR3, as DNA: TGTGCCTGGAGCCCAGGCGGGACTTACACAGATACGCAGTATTTT. This sequence joins TRBV30 and TRBJ2-3, with a tentative D call TRBD2 (6 bases). The germline V gene encodes CDR1 GTSNPN and CDR2 SVGIG (reference sequence). The V end lost 3 bases, the J end lost 2 bases, and 15 bases lay between the germline ends. This CDR3 spans 15 amino acids. The full variable domain, completed using reference TRBV30 and TRBJ2-3, is SQTIHQWPATLVQPVGSPLSLECTVEGTSNPNLYWYRQAAGRGLQLLFYSVGIGQISSEVPQNLSASRPQDRQFILSSKKLLLSDSGFYLCAWSPGGTYTDTQYFGPGTRLTVL.

The genes are TRBV7-8 and TRBJ2-3, with D possibly matching TRBD2 (5 bases). The V gene lost 5 bases and the J gene lost 5 bases, with 23 bases spanning the gap. CDR3 length: 17 amino acids. Germline values: CDR1 SGHVS, CDR2 FQNEAQ. The CDR3 loop reads CASSPGPRPGREDTQYF. For the CDR3, the DNA is TGTGCCAGCAGCCCCGGGCCCCGCCCTGGCCGGGAAGATACGCAGTATTTT.

This chain uses TRBV30 with TRBJ2-7; TRBD1 might be the D (5 bases). CDR1 and CDR2 from the germline V gene are GTSNPN and SVGIG (reference sequence). Trimming cost V 5 bases and J 2 bases, with 13 bases left between them. The CDR3 spans 13 residues. The CDR3 DNA follows: TGTGCCTGGGGTCACCAGGGCCCCTACGAGCAGTACTTC. Amino acid sequence: CAWGHQGPYEQYF.

The V call is TRBV25-1, the J call TRBJ1-3; 7 bases agree with TRBD1. The CDR3 covers 15 residues. The junction had 4 bases not matched to a gene; V was cut back by 3 bases and J by 2 bases. From germline, CDR1 is MGHDK and CDR2 SYGVNS. In nucleotides, the CDR3 is TGTGCCAGCAGTGACAGAACAGGGGCTGGAAACACCATATATTTT. Encoded protein: CASSDRTGAGNTIYF.

V gene TRBV7-2 combines with J gene TRBJ1-4, with D unresolved. CDR3 length: 15 amino acids. The germline V gene has CDR1 SGHTA and CDR2 FQGNSA. V shed 4 bases and J shed 0 bases, with 9 bases lying between them. This CDR3 is CASSSRTATNEKLFF. CDR3 sequence (DNA): TGTGCCAGCAGCTCACGTACTGCAACTAATGAAAAACTGTTTTTT. Looking up the rest from reference TRBV7-2 and TRBJ1-4 gives the full variable domain: GAGVSQSPSNKVTEKGKDVELRCDPISGHTALYWYRQSLGQGLEFLIYFQGNSAPDKSGLPSDRFSAERTGGSVSTLTIQRTQQEDSAVYLCASSSRTATNEKLFFGSGTQLSVL.

V usage is TRBV7-9 and J usage is TRBJ2-3; perhaps TRBD2 as D (8 bases). The V and J ends lost 4 bases and 4 bases respectively, with 27 bases between them. The CDR3 is 19 residues long. Germline V gives CDR1 SEHNR, CDR2 FQNEAQ (reference sequence). The CDR3: CASSYQTGFSGGRPDTQYF. The CDR3 region has the DNA TGTGCCAGCAGCTACCAGACAGGGTTCTCGGGAGGGCGGCCAGATACGCAGTATTTT.

The chain links TRBV5-1 to TRBJ2-3; 7 nucleotides line up with TRBD1. V gave up 5 bases and J gave up 1 base; unmatched junction bases: 7. CDR3 size: 15 residues. Germline values: CDR1 SGHRS, CDR2 YFSETQ. The DNA for the CDR3 is TGCGCCAGCAGACTGACAGGGTCTGGCACAGATACGCAGTATTTT. This codes for CASRLTGSGTDTQYF.

The J gene is TRBJ1-1, the V gene TRBV12-3 or TRBV12-4; D possibly corresponds to TRBD1 (5 bases). The V end lost 5 bases, the J end lost 3 bases, and 10 bases lay between the germline ends. The CDR3 is 13 residues long. CDR3 DNA: TGTGCCAGCAGTGAACAGGAGTACACTGAAGCTTTCTTT. Amino acids: CASSEQEYTEAFF.

V and J are TRBV7-3 and TRBJ1-2; a weak D match, TRBD1 (5 bases). The CDR3 contains 14 residues. Germline V CDR1 and CDR2: SGHTA, FQGTGA. Trimming stripped 2 bases from V and 5 bases from J, with 12 bases between. The CDR3 region has the DNA TGTGCCAGCAGCTTACGCAAGGGGAGGTATGGCTACACCTTC. It codes for CASSLRKGRYGYTF. Full variable domain (missing parts from reference TRBV7-3 and TRBJ1-2): GAGVSQTPSNKVTEKGKYVELRCDPISGHTALYWYRQSLGQGPEFLIYFQGTGAADDSGLPNDRFFAVRPEGSVSTLKIQRTERGDSAVYLCASSLRKGRYGYTFGSGTRLTVV.

The chain combines TRBV14 with TRBJ2-7; tentative D call: TRBD2 (6 bases). The CDR3 sequence is 16 residues long. The V gene's germline CDR1 is SGHDN and CDR2 FVKESK. V was clipped by 1 base and J by 1 base, with 14 bases between them. CDR3 sequence reads: CASSQVSRAGSYEQYF. DNA of the CDR3: TGTGCCAGCAGCCAAGTTAGCAGGGCGGGATCCTACGAGCAGTACTTC. The whole variable domain, remainder taken from reference TRBV14 and TRBJ2-7, is EAGVTQFPSHSVIEKGQTVTLRCDPISGHDNLYWYRRVMGKEIKFLLHFVKESKQDESGMPNNRFLAERTGGTYSTLKVQPAELEDSGVYFCASSQVSRAGSYEQYFGPGTRLTVT.

The chain joins TRBV30 to TRBJ1-1; maybe TRBD1 (6 bases). Germline V gene data show CDR1 as GTSNPN and CDR2 as SVGIG (reference sequence). V lost 8 bases to trimming and J lost 2 bases, with 15 bases between them. The CDR3 has 13 amino acids. The CDR3 nucleotides are TGTGCCCTAAGAAGGGGGGGCAACACTGAAGCTTTCTTT. Protein product: CALRRGGNTEAFF.

V and J are TRBV2 and TRBJ1-3, with 9 bases lining up with TRBD1. The CDR3 extends over 15 amino acids. V lost 7 bases to trimming and J lost 0 bases; unmatched junction nucleotides: 4. Germline loops: CDR1 SNHLY, CDR2 FYNNEI. The CDR3, as DNA: TGTGCCAGCAAGAAGGACAGGGGCTCTGGAAACACCATATATTTT. Its translation: CASKKDRGSGNTIYF.

The sample holds one count of this clone. CDR3 loop: CAWGTGVDYEQYF. DNA for the CDR3: TGTGCCTGGGGGACAGGGGTTGACTACGAGCAGTACTTC. The gene calls are TRBV30 and TRBJ2-7; 10 bases map to TRBD1. This CDR3 spans 13 amino acids. CDR1 is GTSNPN, CDR2 SVGIG, per germline (reference sequence). V trimming: 5 bases; J trimming: 3 bases; junction bases outside the gene matches: 4.

The chain links TRBV20-1 to TRBJ2-7; the match to TRBD2 covers 11 bases. Losses at the gene ends were 6 bases for V and 7 bases for J; bases not matched to a gene: 14. Per germline, CDR1 DFQATT and CDR2 SNEGSKA (reference sequence). The CDR3 covers 15 residues. The CDR3 sequence is CSASPTSGSVREQYF. CDR3 coding DNA: TGCAGTGCAAGTCCCACTAGCGGGAGTGTGAGGGAGCAGTACTTC.

This chain connects TRBV6-5 to TRBJ1-4; 7 positions agree with TRBD1. The CDR3 is 16 amino acids. The V segment lost 0 bases and the J segment 3 bases; nucleotides outside the gene matches: 4. Germline CDR1 reads MNHEY; CDR2 reads SVGAGI. The CDR3 bases are TGTGCCAGCAGTTACTCCCCCACAGGGGCTAATGAAAAACTGTTTTTT. Its translation: CASSYSPTGANEKLFF.

The V and J genes are TRBV9 and TRBJ2-2; TRBD2 agrees at 7 bases. J was trimmed by 6 bases and V by 3 bases; bases with no gene match: 8. Germline CDR1 SGDLS, CDR2 YYNGEE. This CDR3 comprises 15 residues. In DNA, the CDR3 is TGTGCCAGCAGCGCCGGACTAGTGGCCCCCGGGGAGCTGTTTTTT. Translating it yields CASSAGLVAPGELFF.